The clone carrying this TCR beta chain was observed a few times. The data were taken from a study of early T cells in non-severe SARS-CoV-2 infection. TCRdb analysed the 5' RACE reads with MiXCR anew, one entry per CDR3 protein. The data show 74,000 or so distinct CDR3 sequences, around 10% seen once. The CDR3 covers 10 residues. The specimen was whole blood. The sequence derives from an adult who was a healthcare worker with PCR-confirmed SARS-CoV-2 infection or an uninfected control (not recorded which). This sequence joins TRBV12-3 or TRBV12-4 and TRBJ2-5; weak D call: TRBD2 (6 bases). As DNA, the CDR3 is TGTGGGAGGGAGCCAGAGACCCAGTACTTC. It specifies CGREPETQYF.